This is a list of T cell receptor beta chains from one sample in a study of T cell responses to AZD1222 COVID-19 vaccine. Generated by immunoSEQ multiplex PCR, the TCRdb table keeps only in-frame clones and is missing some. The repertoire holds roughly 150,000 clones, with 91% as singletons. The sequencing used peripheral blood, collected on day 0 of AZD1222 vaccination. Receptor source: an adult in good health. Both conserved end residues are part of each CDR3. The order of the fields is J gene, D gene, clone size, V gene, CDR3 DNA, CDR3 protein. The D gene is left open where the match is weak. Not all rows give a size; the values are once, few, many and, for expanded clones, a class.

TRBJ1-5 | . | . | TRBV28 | TGTGCCAGCAGTTTCCAGTTGGGCAATCAGCCCCAGCATTTT | CASSFQLGNQPQHF
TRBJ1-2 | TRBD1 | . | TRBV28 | TGTGCCAGCAGTCTTCTCCCTTCGGGGCAGGGGGGCCTCCCGGGTGACTATGGCTACACCTTC | CASSLLPSGQGGLPGDYGYTF
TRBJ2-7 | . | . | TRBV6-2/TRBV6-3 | TGTGCCAGCAGTTACGGGGACGGCTACGAGCAGTACTTC | CASSYGDGYEQYF
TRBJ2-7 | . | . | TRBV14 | TGTGCCAGCAGCCGGTTCTACGAGCGGTACTTC | CASSRFYERYF
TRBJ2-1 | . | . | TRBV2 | TGTGCCAGCAGGGCTGGGGGAGTGGGGTTTCCTAGCTCCTACAATGAGCAGTTCTTC | CASRAGGVGFPSSYNEQFF
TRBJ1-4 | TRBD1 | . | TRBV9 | TGTGCCAGCAGCGTAGGTACAGGGGGGAGTGAAAAACTGTTTTTT | CASSVGTGGSEKLFF
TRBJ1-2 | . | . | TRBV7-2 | TGTGCCAGCAGCTTAGCGTGGGGTAACTATGGCTACACCTTC | CASSLAWGNYGYTF
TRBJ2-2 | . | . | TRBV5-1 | TGCGCCAGCAGCTCCATTCAACAGGGTGGCACCGGGGAGCTGTTTTTT | CASSSIQQGGTGELFF
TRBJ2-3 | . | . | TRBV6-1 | TGTGCCAGCAGTGAAGCGGCAGGGTCCACAGATACGCAGTATTTT | CASSEAAGSTDTQYF
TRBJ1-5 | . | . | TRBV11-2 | TGTGCCAGCAGCTTACTCCCCCGGCAGGGAGGCAATCAGCCCCAGCATTTT | CASSLLPRQGGNQPQHF
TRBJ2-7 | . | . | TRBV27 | TGTGCCAGCAGTTCGAGCGGGCCTCCCTACGAGCAGTACTTC | CASSSSGPPYEQYF
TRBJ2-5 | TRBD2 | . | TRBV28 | TGTGCCAGCAGTTTTGGGGCGGGAGGTCTGCGGGAGACCCAGTACTTC | CASSFGAGGLRETQYF
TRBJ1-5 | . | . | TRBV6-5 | TGTGCCACCTTTTCGGGGGCGAGGAGCAATCAGCCCCAGCATTTT | CATFSGARSNQPQHF
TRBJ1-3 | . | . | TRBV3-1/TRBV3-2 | TGTGCCAGCAATGTCTGGAGCTTCGGAAACACCATATATTTT | CASNVWSFGNTIYF
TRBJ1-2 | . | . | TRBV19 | TGTGCCAGTAGTATAGCGGGCCGAAACTATGGCTACACCTTC | CASSIAGRNYGYTF
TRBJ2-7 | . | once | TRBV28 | TGTGCCACCCGGACGGCGAACTACGAGCAGTACTTC | CATRTANYEQYF
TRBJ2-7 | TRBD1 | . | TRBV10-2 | TGCGCCAGCAGGTCCGGGACAGGGGCTTCCTACGAGCAGTACTTC | CASRSGTGASYEQYF
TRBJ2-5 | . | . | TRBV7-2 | TGTGCCAGCAGCTCAGTCCGGACCACGTATGGGCAAGAGACCCAGTACTTC | CASSSVRTTYGQETQYF
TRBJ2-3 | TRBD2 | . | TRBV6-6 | TGTGCCAGCAGTTACTCGAAGGCGGGAGAGGAGTATTTT | CASSYSKAGEEYF
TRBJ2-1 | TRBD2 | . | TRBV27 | TGTGCCAGCAGAGTAGCGGGAGGCTTCTACAATGAGCAGTTCTTC | CASRVAGGFYNEQFF
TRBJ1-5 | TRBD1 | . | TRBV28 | TGTGCCAGCAGTTTCCGAGAGGGGGCGCAGGGCAATCAGCCCCAGCATTTT | CASSFREGAQGNQPQHF
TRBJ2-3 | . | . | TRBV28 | TGTGCCAGCAGTTTATTTGGGGGAGAGTACAGAGATACGCAGTATTTT | CASSLFGGEYRDTQYF
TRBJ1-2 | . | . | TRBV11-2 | TGTGCCAGCAGCTTTGGGACGGACACCTATGGCTACACCTTC | CASSFGTDTYGYTF
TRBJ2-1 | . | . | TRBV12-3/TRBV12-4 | TGTGCCAGCAGTTTATCGGAGAATGAGCAGTTCTTC | CASSLSENEQFF
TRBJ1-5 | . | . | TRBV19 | TGTGCCAGTAGTGCCTGGGTTAATGAGCCCCAGCATTTT | CASSAWVNEPQHF
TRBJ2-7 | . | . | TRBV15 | TGTGCCACCAGCAGAGATCAACGGTCCGAGCAGTACTTC | CATSRDQRSEQYF
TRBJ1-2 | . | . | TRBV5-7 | TGTGCCAGCAGCCCCCGGGTCATAGGACCTTTTGACTATGGCTACACCTTC | CASSPRVIGPFDYGYTF
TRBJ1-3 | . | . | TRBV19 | TGTGCCAGTCAAAGACAGGACCGCTCTGGAAACACCATATATTTT | CASQRQDRSGNTIYF
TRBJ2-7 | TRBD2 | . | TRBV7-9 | TGTGCCAGCAGCCCCCCGGGGGCTAGCGGGAGCTACGAGCAGTACTTC | CASSPPGASGSYEQYF
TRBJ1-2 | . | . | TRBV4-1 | TGCGCCAGCAGCTTAGCAGGGGCGCCGAGTGGCTACACCTTC | CASSLAGAPSGYTF
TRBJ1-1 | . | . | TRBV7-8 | TGTGCCAGCAGCCCGAGACAGGACAGGAACACTGAAGCTTTCTTT | CASSPRQDRNTEAFF
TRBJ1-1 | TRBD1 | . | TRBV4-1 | TGCGCCAGCAGCCCGGACAGGGTCGAAAACACTGAAGCTTTCTTT | CASSPDRVENTEAFF
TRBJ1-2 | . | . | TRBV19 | TGTGCCAGTAGTCCCCGGACTGACTATGGCTACACCTTC | CASSPRTDYGYTF
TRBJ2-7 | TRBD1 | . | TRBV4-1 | TGCGCCAGCAGCCATCCGGGACAGGGGGTCCACGAGCAGTACTTC | CASSHPGQGVHEQYF
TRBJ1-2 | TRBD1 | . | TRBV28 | TGTGCCAGCAGTTTTTCCGGGACAGTGGGCAGGAGGGGCTACACCTTC | CASSFSGTVGRRGYTF
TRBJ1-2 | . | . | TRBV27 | TGTGCCAGCAGCTACGGGGCTGGGGATGGCTACACCTTC | CASSYGAGDGYTF
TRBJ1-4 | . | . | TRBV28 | TGTGCCAGCAGTCCAGAGACAGCCGATAATGAAAAACTGTTTTTT | CASSPETADNEKLFF
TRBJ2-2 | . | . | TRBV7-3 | TGTGCCAGCAGCCCAAACACCGGGGAGCTGTTTTTT | CASSPNTGELFF
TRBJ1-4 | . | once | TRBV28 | TGTGCCAGCAGTTTGAAGGGACCTAGTAATGAAAAACTGTTTTTT | CASSLKGPSNEKLFF
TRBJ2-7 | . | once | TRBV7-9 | TGTGCCAGCCGGGACAACTCCTACGAGCAGTACTTC | CASRDNSYEQYF
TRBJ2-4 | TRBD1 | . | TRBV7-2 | TGTGCCAGCAGTTCGGACAGGGACGCCATTCAGTACTTC | CASSSDRDAIQYF
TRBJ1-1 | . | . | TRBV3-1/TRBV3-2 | TGTGCCAGCAGCCAAAAGGGAGGCACTGAAGCTTTCTTT | CASSQKGGTEAFF
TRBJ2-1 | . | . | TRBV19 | TGTGCCAGTAGGCTTGGTCAGGGATTTTACAATGAGCAGTTCTTC | CASRLGQGFYNEQFF
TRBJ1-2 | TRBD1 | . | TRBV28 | TGTGCCAGCAGTCTCGGACAGGGGACTGGCTATGGCTACACCTTC | CASSLGQGTGYGYTF